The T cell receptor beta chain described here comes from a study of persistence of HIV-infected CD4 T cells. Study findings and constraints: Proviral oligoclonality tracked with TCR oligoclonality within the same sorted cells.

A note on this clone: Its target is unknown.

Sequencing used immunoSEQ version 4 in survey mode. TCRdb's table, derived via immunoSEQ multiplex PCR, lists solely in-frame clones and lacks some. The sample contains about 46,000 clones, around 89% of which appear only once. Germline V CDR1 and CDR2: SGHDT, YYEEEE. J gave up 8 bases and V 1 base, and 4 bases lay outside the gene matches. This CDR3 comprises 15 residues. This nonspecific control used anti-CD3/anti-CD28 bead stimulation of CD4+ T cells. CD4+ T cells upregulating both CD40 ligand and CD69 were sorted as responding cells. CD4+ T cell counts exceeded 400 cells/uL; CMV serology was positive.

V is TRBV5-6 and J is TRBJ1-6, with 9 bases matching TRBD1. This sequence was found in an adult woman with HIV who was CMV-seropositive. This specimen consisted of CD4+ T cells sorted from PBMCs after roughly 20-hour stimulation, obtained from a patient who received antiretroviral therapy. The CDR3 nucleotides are TGTGCCAGCAGCTTGCCTGGACAGGGGCATTCACCCCTCCACTTT. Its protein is CASSLPGQGHSPLHF.